The text below deals with one TCR beta chain. Its specificity is unknown. The germline gives CDR1 SGHTA, CDR2 FQGNSA. V was pared by 0 bases and J by 4 bases, with 4 bases between. The CDR3 sequence is 14 residues long. The sample belongs to a study of T cell responses to AZD1222 COVID-19 vaccine. Study-level findings and limits: Spike-specific TCR breadth and depth both grew after two AZD1222 doses. Among those given AZD1222, only six or seven were seropositive at baseline. Clonal diversity may have been underestimated, and the donors were mostly white British, with more females than males. Without day 14 samples, only post-peak T cell repertoires were studied.

TCRdb keeps only in-frame clones here, not all; method: immunoSEQ multiplex PCR. The table has about 140,000 clones, 85% seen once. This material consisted of peripheral blood, taken 28 days after the second dose of the MenACWY control vaccine. The V gene is TRBV7-2, the J gene TRBJ1-6; D gene unclear. The TCR sequence derives from an adult who received the MenACWY meningococcal vaccine as a control. The CDR3 coding sequence is TGTGCCAGCAGCTTAGCGGGGTATAATTCACCCCTCCACTTT. This encodes CASSLAGYNSPLHF.